The clone carrying this T cell receptor (beta chain) was seen a handful of times. These data originate in a study of blood T cell repertoires in COVID-19. Study summary: From T cells, B-cell-depleted T cells, or PBMCs came the material, which was cDNA or gDNA.

One Seattle source followed patients from active infection through their disease course. Per the authors' pipeline: How many nucleated cells were present was estimated from reference gene primer amplification. Method: immunoSEQ multiplex PCR; TCRdb's copy keeps in-frame clones and lacks some. The D gene and trimming were derived from the DNA, and the V and J assignments and clone size from that table. The sample has over 250,000 clones, 90% to 95% seen once. Germline CDR1 is GTSNPN and CDR2 is SVGIG (reference sequence). Trimming cost V 2 bases and J 9 bases; bases outside gene matches: 9. CDR3 length: 13 amino acids.

This chain joins TRBV30 and TRBJ1-1, with 7 bases that match TRBD1. This TCR came from a woman aged 30 to 39 with COVID-19, enrolled during active disease. Sequencing used peripheral blood. DNA of the CDR3: TGTGCCTGGAGTTTTGGAGGGGGCGTAAAAGCTTTCTTT. Translation gives CAWSFGGGVKAFF. Full variable domain (missing parts from reference TRBV30 and TRBJ1-1): SQTIHQWPATLVQPVGSPLSLECTVEGTSNPNLYWYRQAAGRGLQLLFYSVGIGQISSEVPQNLSASRPQDRQFILSSKKLLLSDSGFYLCAWSFGGGVKAFFGQGTRLTVV.